Following are 16 T cell receptor beta chains from one sample sequenced in a study of cytomegalovirus exposure and HLA in healthy donors (dated by TCRdb to the late 2010s). The library was made by the immunoSEQ multiplex PCR assay. For the multiplex PCR, a mixture combining 60 forward primers for TCR Vbeta segments and 13 reverse primers for TCR Jbeta segments was used. TCRdb holds this immuneACCESS table with in-frame rearrangements only. Some clones are missing; in checked studies, unresolved V genes explain under half, and the rest has no known cause. In all, the sample holds around 120,000 clones, and about 80% of those were seen once. The biggest ten clones account for nearly 9.5% of the sample. What was sequenced was PBMCs. Receptors were obtained from a woman between 45 and 60 years old in good health and CMV-seropositive.

The J gene is TRBJ2-1, the V gene TRBV5-1; maybe TRBD2 (6 bases). Trimming took off 3 bases at V and 5 bases at J, with 18 bases between the two ends. Germline-derived CDR1 and CDR2 are SGHRS and YFSETQ. The CDR3 contains 16 residues. The CDR3 DNA reads TGCGCCAGCAGCTGGGGGGTCATCCAATACCACAATGAGCAGTTCTTC. This gives the protein CASSWGVIQYHNEQFF.

V usage is TRBV9 and J usage is TRBJ2-5; the D is unclear. Trimming removed 0 bases from V and 5 bases from J, with 8 bases in between. This CDR3 region has 13 residues. The V gene's germline CDR1 is SGDLS and CDR2 YYNGEE. The CDR3 loop is CASSVAPRETQYF. The DNA for the CDR3 is TGTGCCAGCAGCGTAGCTCCCCGGGAGACCCAGTACTTC.

Of note for this clone: Within the sample, other DNA sequences also encode this same CDR3. This chain connects TRBV20-1 to TRBJ1-2, with a possible D match to TRBD1 (5 bases). Germline loops: CDR1 DFQATT, CDR2 SNEGSKA (reference sequence). This CDR3 contains 11 residues. V was pared by 3 bases and J by 7 bases, with 9 bases between. The CDR3 DNA reads TGCAGTGCTAGTACAGGTTCTGGCTACACCTTC. Its translation: CSASTGSGYTF.

J is TRBJ2-7 and V is TRBV19, with 7 bases lining up with TRBD1. Germline-derived CDR1 and CDR2 are LNHDA and SQIVND (reference sequence). The CDR3 extends over 14 amino acids. The J segment lost 4 bases and the V segment lost 4 bases, leaving 7 bases of the junction unmatched. Here the CDR3 DNA reads TGTGCCAGTAGTACGGGACAGTTTGTTTACGAGCAGTACTTC. This codes for CASSTGQFVYEQYF. The whole variable domain, remainder taken from reference TRBV19 and TRBJ2-7, is DGGITQSPKYLFRKEGQNVTLSCEQNLNHDAMYWYRQDPGQGLRLIYYSQIVNDFQKGDIAEGYSVSREKKESFPLTVTSAQKNPTAFYLCASSTGQFVYEQYFGPGTRLTVT.

The chain couples TRBV7-9 to TRBJ1-5; D not certain. The CDR3 totals 14 residues. V lost 4 bases and J lost 2, with 9 bases in between. The V gene's germline CDR1 is SEHNR and CDR2 FQNEAQ (reference sequence). The CDR3 here is CASSSMEGNQPQHF. In DNA, the CDR3 is TGTGCCAGCAGCTCCATGGAGGGCAATCAGCCCCAGCATTTT.

The chain has TRBV6-5 and TRBJ1-1; D is unclear. CDR3 size: 14 residues. Germline CDR1 and CDR2: MNHEY and SVGAGI. V was clipped by 4 bases and J by 2 bases, with 11 bases between them. The DNA for the CDR3 is TGTGCCAGCAGTTGGAGACTGCAAAACACTGAAGCTTTCTTT. Translation gives CASSWRLQNTEAFF.

This clone was observed once. The chain has TRBV14 and TRBJ2-7, with 7 positions matching TRBD2. V dropped 4 bases and J dropped 5; count of bases not matched to a gene: 11. The CDR3 runs 15 residues. Germline V gives CDR1 SGHDN, CDR2 FVKESK. CDR3 nucleotide sequence: TGTGCCAGCAGCCCTCTTGGGGGAGGGCCGGACGAGCAGTACTTC. Its translation is CASSPLGGGPDEQYF.

The rearrangement uses TRBV6-6 and TRBJ2-2; 7 nucleotides align to TRBD2. CDR3 length: 16 residues. J was trimmed by 4 bases and V by 0 bases; bases with no gene match: 5. The germline CDR1 and CDR2 sequences are MNHNY and SVGAGI (reference sequence). CDR3 DNA sequence: TGTGCCAGCAGTTACTCGGGCGAGCGGGGCACCGGGGAGCTGTTTTTT. Encoded protein: CASSYSGERGTGELFF.

The CDR3 spells CASSSGLAGWLGETQYF. As DNA, the CDR3 is TGTGCCAGCAGCTCCGGGCTAGCGGGGTGGTTAGGAGAGACCCAGTACTTC. The gene calls are TRBV7-9 and TRBJ2-5; 9 bases line up with TRBD2. CDR1 SEHNR and CDR2 FQNEAQ come from the germline V gene (reference sequence). The CDR3 runs to 17 residues. After removal of 4 bases from V and 4 bases from J, the junction contained 13 bases not matched to a gene.

Worth noting for this clone: This CDR3 fails to terminate in the conserved phenylalanine or tryptophan, so it likely reflects a read error. The limits of the CDR3 on the DNA are not certain, so only TCRdb's listed CDR3 is given. The chain couples TRBV6-1 to TRBJ1-2. Germline lookup yields CDR1 MNHNS and CDR2 SASEGT. The CDR3 contains 9 residues when both ends are counted. The CDR3 protein is CASSELGLY.

This clone was observed a handful of times. The chain has TRBV28 and TRBJ1-2; the D gene is possibly TRBD1 (5 bases). The V and J ends lost 7 bases and 4 bases respectively, with 16 bases between them. This CDR3 is 14 amino acids long. Germline CDR1 reads MDHEN; CDR2 reads SYDVKM. The CDR3 loop is CASTLSDGGYGYTF. In DNA, the CDR3 is TGTGCCAGCACCTTGTCCGACGGGGGCTATGGCTACACCTTC.

As to this clone: This same CDR3 is encoded by further DNA sequences in the sample. V is TRBV27 and J is TRBJ1-1; D unclear. The CDR3 covers 13 residues. Trimming left V 3 bases short and J 1 base short, with 6 bases between. Germline CDR1 reads MNHEY; CDR2 reads SMNVEV (reference sequence). The CDR3, as DNA: TGTGCCAGCAGTTTTGGAGGGAACACTGAAGCTTTCTTT. This translates into CASSFGGNTEAFF.

The chain joins TRBV10-3 to TRBJ1-2; TRBD1 matches at 7 bases. Germline V gene data show CDR1 as ENHRY and CDR2 as SYGVKD. The CDR3 is 15 amino acids. The junction had 11 bases not matched to a gene; V was cut back by 6 bases and J by 4 bases. The CDR3 sequence: CAISGETGFSYGYTF. CDR3 sequence (DNA): TGTGCCATCAGCGGGGAGACAGGGTTCTCCTATGGCTACACCTTC.

This clone was detected only once. J is TRBJ2-1 and V is TRBV5-1, with 8 bases identical to TRBD1. Germline V lookup: CDR1 SGHRS, CDR2 YFSETQ. The CDR3 loop spans 17 amino acids. V was clipped by 1 base and J by 7 bases; unmatched bases: 13. The CDR3: CASSLLLGQGLGNEQFF. CDR3 bases: TGCGCCAGCAGCTTGCTCCTTGGACAGGGCTTGGGGAATGAGCAGTTCTTC.

The chain carries TRBV13 and TRBJ2-3, with TRBD2 matching over 10 bases. This CDR3 has 17 residues. J lost 1 base, V lost 2 bases, and 6 bases had no gene match. Germline CDR1 reads PRHDT; CDR2 reads FYEKMQ (reference sequence). The CDR3 DNA sequence: TGTGCCAGCAGCTTAAGGTGGACTAGCGGCGGCACAGATACGCAGTATTTT. It specifies CASSLRWTSGGTDTQYF.

V usage is TRBV15 and J usage is TRBJ1-1; D possibly corresponds to TRBD1 (5 bases). V lost 5 bases and J lost 5, with 24 bases in between. The CDR3 runs 17 residues. CDR1 LNHNV and CDR2 YYDKDF come from the germline V gene (reference sequence). DNA for the CDR3: TGTGCCACCAGCCACCGGGGGGACCTTCGGGCGGGGACTGAAGCTTTCTTT. Translating gives CATSHRGDLRAGTEAFF. The whole variable domain, filled in from reference TRBV15 and TRBJ1-1, reads DAMVIQNPRYQVTQFGKPVTLSCSQTLNHNVMYWYQQKSSQAPKLLFHYYDKDFNNEADTPDNFQSRRPNTSFCFLDIRSPGLGDTAMYLCATSHRGDLRAGTEAFFGQGTRLTVV.